The rows below give T cell receptor beta chains drawn from one sample of a study of CD8+ T cells in alopecia areata. Generated by immunoSEQ multiplex PCR, the TCRdb table keeps only in-frame clones and is missing some. The sample carries about 98,000 clones, around 44% recorded once. Sequencing input: CD4+ T cells sorted from blood. The receptors stem from a human donor with alopecia areata. Both conserved end residues are part of each CDR3.

J: TRBJ2-7
V: TRBV28
CDR3: CASRDTPREQYF

J: TRBJ1-4
V: TRBV7-2
CDR3: CASSPTGQGIRKLFF

J: TRBJ2-6
V: TRBV11-2
CDR3: CASSLEAATSVPSGANVLTF

J: TRBJ2-2
V: TRBV30
CDR3: CAWPKWGPGSTGELFF

J: TRBJ2-7
V: TRBV7-9
CDR3: CASSFPSGGTYEQYF

J: TRBJ2-5
V: TRBV5-1
CDR3: CASSLADLTSEGETQYF

J: TRBJ2-7
V: TRBV29-1
CDR3: CSIAGRFEQYF

J: TRBJ2-1
V: TRBV29-1
CDR3: CSVDGRGYNEQFF

J: TRBJ2-3
V: TRBV30
CDR3: CAWNRGGTDTQYF

J: TRBJ1-2
V: TRBV28
CDR3: CASSVRDSGYYGYTF

J: TRBJ2-7
V: TRBV29-1
CDR3: CSVVTGPSSYEQYF

J: TRBJ1-5
V: TRBV28
CDR3: CASSFYWGQPQHF

J: TRBJ2-2
V: TRBV23-1
CDR3: CASSLPWRRYTGELFF